Described below is a single T cell receptor (beta chain) sequence and its context. The sample belongs to a study of cytomegalovirus exposure and HLA in healthy donors. Germline V lookup: CDR1 WNHNN, CDR2 SYGVQD (reference sequence). The ends lost 0 bases at V and 5 bases at J; junction bases unmatched: 6. The CDR3 consists of 16 residues. PCR used 60 Vbeta primers and 13 Jbeta primers. Sequencing used immunoSEQ multiplex PCR; TCRdb keeps in-frame clones, though not all of them. The top ten hold roughly 5% of the sample, which has over 150,000 clones, 60% to 80% seen once. Input material: PBMCs. The chain is built from TRBV10-1 and TRBJ2-5, with TRBD2 matching 10 bases. This TCR derives from a male donor in good health and CMV-seronegative. CDR3 sequence: CASSESKSGGAETQYF. CDR3 sequence (DNA): TGCGCCAGCAGTGAGTCGAAGAGCGGGGGGGCGGAGACCCAGTACTTC.